This T cell receptor (beta chain) was sequenced in a study of blood T cell repertoires in COVID-19. Study at large: The United States, Italy and Spain provided the acute and convalescent COVID-19 samples. T cells, B-cell-depleted T cells, or PBMCs provided the cDNA or gDNA that served as material.

The sample holds one count of this clone. Per the study methods: By means of reference gene primer amplification, nucleated cell counts were estimated. Data came from immunoSEQ multiplex PCR; TCRdb stores just in-frame clones and leaves some out. V, J and clone size were drawn from that table, and D and trimming were deduced from the DNA. Of 150,000 to 200,000 clones listed, roughly 91% were seen once; the top ten hold around 6%. The sample was peripheral blood. The origin of this receptor is a man aged 40-50 years with active or convalescent COVID-19.

This chain's CDR3 is CASTPVGAGGETQYF. Written as DNA, the CDR3 is TGTGCCAGCACCCCTGTGGGGGCAGGCGGCGAGACCCAGTACTTC. The rearrangement joins TRBV7-8 to TRBJ2-5; the D gene is possibly TRBD1 (6 bases). With 7 bases removed from V and 5 bases from J, the gap between germline ends came to 20 bases. The CDR3 covers 15 residues. Germline loops: CDR1 SGHVS, CDR2 FQNEAQ.